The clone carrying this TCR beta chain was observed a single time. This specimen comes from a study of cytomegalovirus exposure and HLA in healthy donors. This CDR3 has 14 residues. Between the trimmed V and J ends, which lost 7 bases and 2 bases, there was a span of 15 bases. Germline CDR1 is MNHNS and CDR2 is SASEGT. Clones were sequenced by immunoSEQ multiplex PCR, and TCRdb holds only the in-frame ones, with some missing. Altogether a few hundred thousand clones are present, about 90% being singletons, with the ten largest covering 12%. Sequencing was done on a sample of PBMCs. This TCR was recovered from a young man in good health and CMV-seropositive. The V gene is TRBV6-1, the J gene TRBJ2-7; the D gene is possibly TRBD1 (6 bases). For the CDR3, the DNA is TGTGCCAGCAAGATACAGGGATCGACCTACGAGCAGTACTTC. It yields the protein CASKIQGSTYEQYF.